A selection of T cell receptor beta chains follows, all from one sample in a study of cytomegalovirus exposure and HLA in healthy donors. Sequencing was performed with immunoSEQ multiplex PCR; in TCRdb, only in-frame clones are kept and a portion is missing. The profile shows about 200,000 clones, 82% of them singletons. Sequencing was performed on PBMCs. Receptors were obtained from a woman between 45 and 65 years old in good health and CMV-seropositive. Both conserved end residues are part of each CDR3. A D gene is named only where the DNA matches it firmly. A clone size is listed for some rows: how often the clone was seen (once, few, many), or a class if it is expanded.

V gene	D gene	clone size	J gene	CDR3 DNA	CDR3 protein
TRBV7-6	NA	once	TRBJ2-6	TGTGCCAGCAGCTTAGCGGACAGCTCTGGGGCCAACGTCCTGACTTTC	CASSLADSSGANVLTF
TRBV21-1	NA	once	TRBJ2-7	TGTGCCAGCAGCAAAGTCTGGCGCAGGCCATCGACCTCCTACGAGCAGTACTTC	CASSKVWRRPSTSYEQYF
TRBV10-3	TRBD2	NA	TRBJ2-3	TGTGCCATCAGTGGAGGACTAGCGGGGCGCACAGATACGCAGTATTTT	CAISGGLAGRTDTQYF
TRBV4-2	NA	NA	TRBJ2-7	TGTGCCAGCAGCCAAGGCGGGAAAGTCTACGAGCAGTACTTC	CASSQGGKVYEQYF
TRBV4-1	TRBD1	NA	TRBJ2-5	TGCGCCAGCAAAAAAACAGGGGACCAAGAGACCCAGTACTTC	CASKKTGDQETQYF
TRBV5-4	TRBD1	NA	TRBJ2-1	TGTGCCAGCAGCCCGGACAGGGTATATTCCGATGAGCAGTTCTTC	CASSPDRVYSDEQFF
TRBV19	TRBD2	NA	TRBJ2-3	TGTGCCAGTAGTACCGGGACTAGCGGGAGGGCAGATACGCAGTATTTT	CASSTGTSGRADTQYF
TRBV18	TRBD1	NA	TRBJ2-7	TGTGCCAGCTCACCACCGAAACAGGGGGCCCCCTACGAGCAGTACTTC	CASSPPKQGAPYEQYF
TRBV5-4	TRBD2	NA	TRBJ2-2	TGTGCCAGCAGCTTGGGACTAGCGGGAGGGGAGCTGTTTTTT	CASSLGLAGGELFF
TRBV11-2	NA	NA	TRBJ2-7	TGTGCCAGCAGCTTAGAGGCGGGACGATCCTACGAGCAGTACTTC	CASSLEAGRSYEQYF
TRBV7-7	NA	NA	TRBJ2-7	TGTGCTAGCAGCTGGAGGTCCCTGGACTACGAGCAGTACTTC	CASSWRSLDYEQYF
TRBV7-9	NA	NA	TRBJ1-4	TGTGCCAGCAGTTTTAGGGGTCGGCCTAATGAAAAACTGTTTTTT	CASSFRGRPNEKLFF
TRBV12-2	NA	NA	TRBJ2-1	TGTGCAAGTCGCCAGGGACTAGCGGGCTACAATGAGCAGTTCTTC	CASRQGLAGYNEQFF
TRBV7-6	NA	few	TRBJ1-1	TGTGCCAGCAGGGAGGACAGTAACACTGAAGCTTTCTTT	CASREDSNTEAFF
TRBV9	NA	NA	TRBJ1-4	TGTGCCAGCAGCGTAGTCCCGGGGGAAGAACTGTTTTTT	CASSVVPGEELFF
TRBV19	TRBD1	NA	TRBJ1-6	TGTGCCAGTAGGGGGACAGGGGGCAGATCACCCCTCCACTTT	CASRGTGGRSPLHF
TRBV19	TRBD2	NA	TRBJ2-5	TGTGCCAGTAGTATCCCGACGGGGAGGGGAGAGACCCAGTACTTC	CASSIPTGRGETQYF
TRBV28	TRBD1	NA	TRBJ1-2	TGTGCCAGCAGTACAGGGGGCTATGGCTACACCTTC	CASSTGGYGYTF
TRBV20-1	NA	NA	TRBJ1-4	TGCAGTGTTGATACAGGGGAAAAACTGTTTTTT	CSVDTGEKLFF
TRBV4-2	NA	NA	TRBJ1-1	TGTGCCAGCAGCCCCATCGGCGGGGTACGAGGGAACACTGAAGCTTTCTTT	CASSPIGGVRGNTEAFF
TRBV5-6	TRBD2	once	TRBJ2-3	TGTGCCAGCAGGGATCTAGCGGGAGGGCCAGATACGCAGTATTTT	CASRDLAGGPDTQYF
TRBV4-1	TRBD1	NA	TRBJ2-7	TGCGCCAGCAGCAGGCCCGGGGACAGGCCCTACGAGCAGTACTTC	CASSRPGDRPYEQYF
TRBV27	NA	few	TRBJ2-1	TGTGCCAGCAGTTTACAATCGCCTACTAATGCTGAGCAGTTCTTC	CASSLQSPTNAEQFF
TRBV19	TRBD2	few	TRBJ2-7	TGTGCCAGTAGTCAGCGGGAGTCATACTACGAGCAGTACTTC	CASSQRESYYEQYF
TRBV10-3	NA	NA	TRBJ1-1	TGTGCCATCAGTGAACGGGGTAGCACTGAAGCTTTCTTT	CAISERGSTEAFF
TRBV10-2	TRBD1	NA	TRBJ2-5	TGCGCCAGCAGCGTAGACCAGGGGGACCAAGAGACCCAGTACTTC	CASSVDQGDQETQYF
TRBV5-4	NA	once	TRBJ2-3	TGTGCCAGCAGCTTGTGGCAGAACACAGATACGCAGTATTTT	CASSLWQNTDTQYF
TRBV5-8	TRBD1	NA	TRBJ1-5	TGTGCCAGCAGCTCTGACAGGGGGGAAAGCAATCAGCCCCAGCATTTT	CASSSDRGESNQPQHF
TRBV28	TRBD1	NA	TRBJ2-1	TGTGCCAGCAGTCCGGGGACAGGGGGCTTTTACAATGAGCAGTTCTTC	CASSPGTGGFYNEQFF
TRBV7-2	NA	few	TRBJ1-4	TGTGCCAGCAGCTTAGGCACAGGGTCGGCTAATGAAAAACTGTTTTTT	CASSLGTGSANEKLFF
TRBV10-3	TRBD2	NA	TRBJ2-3	TGTGCCATCGCGGCTAGCGGAGCTAGCACAGATACGCAGTATTTT	CAIAASGASTDTQYF
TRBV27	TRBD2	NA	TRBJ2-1	TGTGCCAGCAGGACGCGAGCGGGAGCGGACAATGAGCAGTTCTTC	CASRTRAGADNEQFF
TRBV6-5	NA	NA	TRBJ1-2	TGTGCCAGCAGTTTCATCAGGGGACCCTATGGCTACACCTTC	CASSFIRGPYGYTF
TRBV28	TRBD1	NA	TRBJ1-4	TGTGCCAGCATCCCAGGGGGCCCTCCAACTAATGAAAAACTGTTTTTT	CASIPGGPPTNEKLFF
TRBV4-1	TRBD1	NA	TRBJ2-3	TGCGCCAGCAGCCAAGGTTACAGGGGGCGCACAGATACGCAGTATTTT	CASSQGYRGRTDTQYF
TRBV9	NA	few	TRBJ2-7	TGTGCCAGCAGCGTAGGTCCTAGCAGCTACGAGCAGTACTTC	CASSVGPSSYEQYF
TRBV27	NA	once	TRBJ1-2	TGTGCCAGCAATTCAGCGGGGGCTGGATATGGCTACACCTTC	CASNSAGAGYGYTF
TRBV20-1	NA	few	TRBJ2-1	TGCAGTGCTATAACCTACAATGAGCAGTTCTTC	CSAITYNEQFF
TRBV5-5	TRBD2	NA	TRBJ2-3	TGTGCCAGCAGCGATGGGACTAGCGGCACAGATACGCAGTATTTT	CASSDGTSGTDTQYF
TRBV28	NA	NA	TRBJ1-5	TGTGCCACAGAACCTAGCAATCAGCCCCAGCATTTT	CATEPSNQPQHF
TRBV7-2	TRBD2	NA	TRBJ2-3	TGTGCCAGCAGCTTAGGGGCTAGCGGGGACCCAGATACGCAGTATTTT	CASSLGASGDPDTQYF
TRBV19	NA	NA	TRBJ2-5	TGTGCCAGTAGTAGTTCTGCGGAAGGCGGGACCCAGTACTTC	CASSSSAEGGTQYF
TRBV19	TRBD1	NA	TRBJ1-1	TGTGCCAGTACCTTAGTGACAGGGACGAACACTGAAGCTTTCTTT	CASTLVTGTNTEAFF
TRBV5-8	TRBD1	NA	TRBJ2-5	TGTGCCAGCAGTCCCGGGACAGGGGGCCGGTTGTTAGAGCAAGAGACCCAGTACTTC	CASSPGTGGRLLEQETQYF
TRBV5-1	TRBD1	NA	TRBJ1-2	TGCGCCAGCAGCTATCTGGGACAGGGGGGCGACTACACCTTC	CASSYLGQGGDYTF
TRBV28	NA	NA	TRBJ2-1	TGTGCCAGCAGTTTGACTACCAATGAGCAGTTCTTC	CASSLTTNEQFF
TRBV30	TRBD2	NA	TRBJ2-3	TGTGCCTGGAGTGGGACTAGCGGGGTCACAGATACGCAGTATTTT	CAWSGTSGVTDTQYF
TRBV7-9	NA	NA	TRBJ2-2	TGTGCCAGCAGCCCCCTTCCGGGTTACACCGGGGAGCTGTTTTTT	CASSPLPGYTGELFF
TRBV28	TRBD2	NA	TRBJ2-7	TGTGCCAGCAGTGTGACTAGCGTCCTCTCCTACGAGCAGTACTTC	CASSVTSVLSYEQYF
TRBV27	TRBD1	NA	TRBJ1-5	TGTGCCAGCAGTCGAATCATCGGGACAGGGATTAATCAGCCCCAGCATTTT	CASSRIIGTGINQPQHF
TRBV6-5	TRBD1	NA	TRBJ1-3	TGTGCCACCAGGGCAGGGGGCTCTGGAAACACCATATATTTT	CATRAGGSGNTIYF
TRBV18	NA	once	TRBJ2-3	TGTGCCAGCTCAACTATCGGTTCAGATACGCAGTATTTT	CASSTIGSDTQYF
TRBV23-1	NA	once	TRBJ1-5	TGCGCCAGCAGTCAACACAGAGAAGGCAATCAGCCCCAGCATTTT	CASSQHREGNQPQHF
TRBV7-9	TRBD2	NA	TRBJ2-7	TGTTCCAGCAGCTTAGATCTTACGACTAGCGGGAGAGTCGAGCAGTACTTC	CSSSLDLTTSGRVEQYF
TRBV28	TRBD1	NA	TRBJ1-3	TGTGCCAGCAGTTTGACCCAGGGGGGCGCCTCTGGAAACGCCATATATTTT	CASSLTQGGASGNAIYF
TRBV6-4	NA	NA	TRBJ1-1	TGTGCCAGCAGCGGCCCAGAGAGGGCCCGAACTGAAGCTTTCTTT	CASSGPERARTEAFF
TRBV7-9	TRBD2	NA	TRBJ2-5	TGTGCCAGCAGTTCTCAGTGGCCGGGGAGGGAGCAGTACTTC	CASSSQWPGREQYF